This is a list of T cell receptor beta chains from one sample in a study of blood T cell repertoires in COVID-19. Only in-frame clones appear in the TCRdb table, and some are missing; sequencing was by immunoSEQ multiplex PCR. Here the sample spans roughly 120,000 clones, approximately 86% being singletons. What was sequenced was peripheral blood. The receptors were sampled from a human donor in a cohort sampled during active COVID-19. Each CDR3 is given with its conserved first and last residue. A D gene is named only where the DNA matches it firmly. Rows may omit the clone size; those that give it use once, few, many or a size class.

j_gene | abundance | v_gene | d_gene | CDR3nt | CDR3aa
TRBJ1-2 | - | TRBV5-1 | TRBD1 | TGCGCCAGCAGCTTGGAGGGACAGGGCCCGGTAACCTTC | CASSLEGQGPVTF
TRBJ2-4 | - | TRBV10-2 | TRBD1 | TGCGCCAGCAGAGGGACAGGGGGCAACATTCAGTACTTC | CASRGTGGNIQYF
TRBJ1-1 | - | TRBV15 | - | TGTGCCACCAGCAGAGCGCAGGCGATGAACACTGAAGCTTTCTTT | CATSRAQAMNTEAFF
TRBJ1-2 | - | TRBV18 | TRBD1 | TGTGCCAGCTCAACGGCTCTAGGACAGGCCGGCTACACCTTC | CASSTALGQAGYTF
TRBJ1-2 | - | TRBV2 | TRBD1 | TGTGCCAGCAGTGTCAGACAGGGAGGTGGCTACACCTTC | CASSVRQGGGYTF
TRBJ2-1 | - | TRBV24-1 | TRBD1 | TGTGCCACCAGTGTCGGGACAGCTACGAACAATGAGCAGTTCTTC | CATSVGTATNNEQFF
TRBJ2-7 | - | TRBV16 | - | TGTGCCAGCAGCCAATCTGGGGGACACTACTCCTACGAGCAGTACTTC | CASSQSGGHYSYEQYF
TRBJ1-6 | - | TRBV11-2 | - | TGTGCCAGCAGCACCCACCCCGGGGTATATAATTCACCCCTCCACTTT | CASSTHPGVYNSPLHF
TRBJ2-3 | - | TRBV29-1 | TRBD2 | TGCAGCGCCCAGGGACTAGCGGGAGACTACCGACGTAATACGCAGTATTTT | CSAQGLAGDYRRNTQYF
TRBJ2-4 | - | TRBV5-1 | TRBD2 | TGCGCCAGCAGCTTGTTGGCTAGCGGGGGGGCGGACATTCAGTACTTC | CASSLLASGGADIQYF
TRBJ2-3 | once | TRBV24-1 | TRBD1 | TGTGCCACCAGTTATGCAGGGGGAGATACGCAGTATTTT | CATSYAGGDTQYF
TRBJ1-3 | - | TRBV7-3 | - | TGTGCCAGCAGCCTCGGCGGTAGCTCTGGAAACACCATATATTTT | CASSLGGSSGNTIYF
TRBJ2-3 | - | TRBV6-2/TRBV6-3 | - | TGTGCCAGCAGTCTTCAGGGGCAGTACACAGATACGCAGTATTTT | CASSLQGQYTDTQYF
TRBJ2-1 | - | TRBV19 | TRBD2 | TGTGCCAGTAGTATCGTCGCGGGAGAGCCCTACAATGAGCAGTTCTTC | CASSIVAGEPYNEQFF
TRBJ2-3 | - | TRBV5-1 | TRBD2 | TGCGCCAGCAGCCGCGGTCTAGCGGGGGGGCCCCCAGATACGCAGTATTTT | CASSRGLAGGPPDTQYF
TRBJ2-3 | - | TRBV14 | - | TGTGCCAGCAGCCTGACTAGATACACAGATACGCAGTATTTT | CASSLTRYTDTQYF
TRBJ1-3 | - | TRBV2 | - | TGTGCCAGCATAGATACGGACAGAAACACCATATATTTT | CASIDTDRNTIYF
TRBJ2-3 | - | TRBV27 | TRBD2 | TGTGCCAGCAGTGCTCAGCGGGGAAGCACAGATACGCAGTATTTT | CASSAQRGSTDTQYF
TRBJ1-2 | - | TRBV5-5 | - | TGTGCCAGCAGCCCGGCCGGGGATCGTGGCTACACCTTC | CASSPAGDRGYTF
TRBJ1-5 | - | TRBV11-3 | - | TGTGCCAGCAGCTTAGGGGCAGGGGATCAGCCCCAGCATTTT | CASSLGAGDQPQHF
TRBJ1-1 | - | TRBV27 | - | TGTGCCAGCAGTAGGGAGGGGTGGACTGAAGCTTTCTTT | CASSREGWTEAFF
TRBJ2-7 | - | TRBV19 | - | TGTGCCAGTAGTATAGGAGCAGGTAAAAGTTACTACGAGCAGTACTTC | CASSIGAGKSYYEQYF
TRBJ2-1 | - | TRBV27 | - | TGTGCCAGCAGTTTATCGGTCGGCCTAGGGGGGCAGTTCTTC | CASSLSVGLGGQFF
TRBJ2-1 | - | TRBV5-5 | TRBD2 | TGTGCCAGCAGCCGCTCGATAGGGACTAGCGGCTACAATGAGCAGTTCTTC | CASSRSIGTSGYNEQFF
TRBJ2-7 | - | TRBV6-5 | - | TGTGCCAGCAGTTCGAACACACGCGAGCAGTACTTC | CASSSNTREQYF
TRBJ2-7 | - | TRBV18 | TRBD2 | TGTGCCAGCTCACCCGTAAATAGCGGGGGCTCCTACGAGCAGTACTTC | CASSPVNSGGSYEQYF
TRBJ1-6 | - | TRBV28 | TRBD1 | TGTGCCAGCAGCCGCACCGGGACAGGGTCCTATAATTCACCCCTCCACTTT | CASSRTGTGSYNSPLHF
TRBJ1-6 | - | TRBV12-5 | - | TGTGCTAGTTCTAGGACAGAAAATTCACCCCTCCACTTT | CASSRTENSPLHF
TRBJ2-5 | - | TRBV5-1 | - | TGCGCCAGCAGCTTTGCGGTCCAAGAGACCCAGTACTTC | CASSFAVQETQYF
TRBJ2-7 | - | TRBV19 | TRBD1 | TGTGCCAGTAAGGGGACAGGGGGCACGGGAGGGCCTTACGAGCAGTACTTC | CASKGTGGTGGPYEQYF
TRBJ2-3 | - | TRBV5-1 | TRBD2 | TGCGCCAGCAGCCCTCTAGCGGGGGGAGGGACAGATACGCAGTATTTT | CASSPLAGGGTDTQYF
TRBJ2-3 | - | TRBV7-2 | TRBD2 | TGTGCCAGCAGCTTAGCTAGCGGGGGCCTGGCCACAGATACGCAGTATTTT | CASSLASGGLATDTQYF
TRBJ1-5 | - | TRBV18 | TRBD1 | TGTGCCAGCTCAGCCACAGGGGGCAATCAGCCCCAGCATTTT | CASSATGGNQPQHF
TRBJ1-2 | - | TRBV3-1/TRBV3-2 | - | TGTGCCAGCAGCCAAGCGGGGGTTTTCGACTATGGCTACACCTTC | CASSQAGVFDYGYTF
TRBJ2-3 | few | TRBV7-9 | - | TGTGCCAGCAGCCCAGCACCCAGCGCAGTAGATACGCAGTATTTT | CASSPAPSAVDTQYF
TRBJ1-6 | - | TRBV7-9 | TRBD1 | TGTGCCAGCAGCTCCGACAGGGGTGGTTCACCCCTCCACTTT | CASSSDRGGSPLHF
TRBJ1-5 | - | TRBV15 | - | TGTGCCACCAGCAGAGATCATCTGAGACAGAGAAAAAATCAGCCCCAGCATTTT | CATSRDHLRQRKNQPQHF
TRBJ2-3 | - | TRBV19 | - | TGTGCCACCAGGGGAGGGGGGGTCCCAGATACGCAGTATTTT | CATRGGGVPDTQYF
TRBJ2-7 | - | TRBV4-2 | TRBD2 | TGTGCCAGCAGCCAGGATCTCACCCTCCCGGGACTAGCTCCCTACGAGCAGTACTTC | CASSQDLTLPGLAPYEQYF
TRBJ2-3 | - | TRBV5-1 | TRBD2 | TGCGCCAGCAGCTTAAGAGCGACTAGCGGCAGCACAGATACGCAGTATTTT | CASSLRATSGSTDTQYF
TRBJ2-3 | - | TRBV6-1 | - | TGTGCCAGCAGTGCCGCTCTCCTAGCCTCCCCAACAGATACGCAGTATTTT | CASSAALLASPTDTQYF
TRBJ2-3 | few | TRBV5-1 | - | TGCGCCAGCAGCTGGACTAGCACAGATACGCAGTATTTT | CASSWTSTDTQYF
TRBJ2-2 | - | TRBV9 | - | TGTGCCAGCACCGCCCAGGAGGCCAGGAACACCGGGGAGCTGTTTTTT | CASTAQEARNTGELFF
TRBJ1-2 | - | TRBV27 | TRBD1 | TGTGCCAGCAGTTGGGACAGGGGTTATGGCTACACCTTC | CASSWDRGYGYTF
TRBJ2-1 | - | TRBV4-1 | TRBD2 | TGCGCCAGCAGCCGCCCGGGACTAGCGAACAATGAGCAGTTCTTC | CASSRPGLANNEQFF
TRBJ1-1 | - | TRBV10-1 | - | TGCGCCAGCAGTGAGTGGAACCACGCGGGGCGAAGAGCTTTCTTT | CASSEWNHAGRRAFF
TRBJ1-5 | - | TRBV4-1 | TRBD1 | TGCGCCAGCAGTCTTCAGGGGGATCAGCCCCAGCATTTT | CASSLQGDQPQHF
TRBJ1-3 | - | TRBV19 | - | TGTGCCAGTAGTAGTACGGTATCCGCTGGAAACACCATATATTTT | CASSSTVSAGNTIYF
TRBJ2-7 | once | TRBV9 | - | TGTGCCAGCAGCGTAGGAGGCAGGGCCTCCTACGAGCAGTACTTC | CASSVGGRASYEQYF
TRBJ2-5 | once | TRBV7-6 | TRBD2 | TGTGCCAGCAGCTCCGTAAGCGGGGTGGAGACCCAGTACTTC | CASSSVSGVETQYF
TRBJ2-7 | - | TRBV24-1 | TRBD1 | TGTGCCACCAGTGATTCCCCCGTTACAGGGGGGAACGAGCAGTACTTC | CATSDSPVTGGNEQYF
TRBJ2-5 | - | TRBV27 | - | TGTGCCAGCAGTTTAACTTGGGTTGCGGGGACCCAGTACTTC | CASSLTWVAGTQYF
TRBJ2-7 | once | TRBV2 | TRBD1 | TGTGCCAGCACCGCGACAGGGGGTACCTACGAGCAGTACTTC | CASTATGGTYEQYF
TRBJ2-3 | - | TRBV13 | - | TGTGCCAGCAGCTTAAACCGGGAGAGCATCACAGATACGCAGTATTTT | CASSLNRESITDTQYF